This T cell receptor beta chain originates from a study of blood T cell repertoires in COVID-19. Overall study: Whether acute or convalescent, the COVID-19 samples came from the United States, Italy and Spain.

This clone has only one observation. V lost 7 bases to trimming and J lost 4 bases, with 19 bases between them. CDR3 length: 15 amino acids. From germline, CDR1 is MNHEY and CDR2 SVGAGI. Assay used: immunoSEQ multiplex PCR; TCRdb lists only in-frame clones, some missing. The table shows approximately 200,000 clones, with roughly 88% occurring only once. Sequencing input: peripheral blood. The chain links TRBV6-5 to TRBJ2-5; tentative D call: TRBD2 (6 bases). The clonotype originates from a young woman with acute or convalescent COVID-19. The CDR3 sequence is CASMNPGLWIETQYF. CDR3 DNA: TGTGCCAGCATGAACCCCGGACTATGGATAGAGACCCAGTACTTC.